The rows below give T cell receptor beta chains drawn from one sample of a study of blood T cell repertoires in COVID-19. The method was immunoSEQ multiplex PCR; TCRdb's version includes in-frame clones alone and lacks a portion of them. Among 200,000 to 250,000 clones listed, 70% to 90% were seen once. The sequencing sample was made of peripheral blood. These TCRs come from a woman in her late teens or twenties who had recovered from COVID-19. The conserved cysteine and the conserved F or W are not part of the CDR3 here. Only part of the rows carry a size: once, few, many, or a class if the clone is expanded.

J gene,clone size,V gene,CDR3 protein
TRBJ2-2,.,TRBV7-2,ASSETFRAGELF
TRBJ2-5,once,TRBV4-1,ASSQDLAGSWEETQY
TRBJ2-7,.,TRBV5-1,ASRRTPGTGSAYEQY
TRBJ1-5,.,TRBV19,ASSIRDRGHQPQH
TRBJ2-3,.,TRBV4-2,ASSQRPTSGSTDTQY
TRBJ2-1,.,TRBV5-1,ASSTGQTSYNEQF
TRBJ2-7,.,TRBV27,ASSSLMFSPTGAYEQY
TRBJ2-3,.,TRBV5-4,ASSFSLAGKNTDTQY
TRBJ1-2,.,TRBV18,ASITLGQGVYGYT
TRBJ2-7,.,TRBV7-2,ASSLAIPGSYEQY
TRBJ2-1,.,TRBV11-2,ASTGQGFYNEQF
TRBJ2-1,.,TRBV9,ASTPLAGVVNEQF
TRBJ2-7,.,TRBV9,ASSVEGGEQYEQY
TRBJ2-3,.,TRBV4-3,ASSQGLAGEADTQY
TRBJ2-7,.,TRBV14,ASSQDLSGSRYEQY
TRBJ2-7,.,TRBV5-6,ASSPFRDRGGSYEQY
TRBJ2-1,.,TRBV5-1,ASSPEADYNEQF
TRBJ2-7,once,TRBV27,ASSSPDFFERYEQY
TRBJ2-5,.,TRBV5-6,ASSLATGVEETQY
TRBJ1-5,.,TRBV7-9,ASSLGTGDVSNQPQH
TRBJ2-1,.,TRBV7-3,ASSLGQGANEQF
TRBJ1-1,.,TRBV18,ASSPAGDTEAF
TRBJ1-1,.,TRBV11-3,ASSSGTGTEAF
TRBJ2-2,.,TRBV3-1/TRBV3-2,ASSQASGSPGELF
TRBJ2-2,few,TRBV5-4,ASSSTSGRLDTGELF
TRBJ2-5,.,TRBV7-2,ASSLIEVLNQETQY
TRBJ1-1,.,TRBV29-1,SVFVQHRQGAF
TRBJ1-2,.,TRBV9,ASSERENQGSGYGYT
TRBJ1-3,.,TRBV7-3,ASSRVEAGNTIY
TRBJ2-7,.,TRBV29-1,SVDDGGSYEQY
TRBJ2-5,.,TRBV12-5,ASGLAALTSGRETQY
TRBJ2-2,.,TRBV7-2,ASSHRVVTGELF
TRBJ2-3,.,TRBV19,ASSIGEGITSTDTQY
TRBJ1-1,.,TRBV4-2,ASSQTQGWTEAF
TRBJ2-1,.,TRBV7-9,ASSREGLAYNEQF
TRBJ2-7,.,TRBV4-3,ASSQEGVYEQY
TRBJ2-7,.,TRBV5-6,ASSGLAGVWNEQY
TRBJ2-7,few,TRBV7-9,ASSGLEVEQY
TRBJ2-1,.,TRBV4-1,ASSIRLAPSYNEQF
TRBJ2-3,.,TRBV13,ASSTWTSGRGTQY
TRBJ1-2,.,TRBV19,ASSPFLDRAPYGYT
TRBJ1-2,.,TRBV6-5,ASSYWRAHGYT
TRBJ2-7,.,TRBV18,ASSKVTGTSYEQY
TRBJ1-3,few,TRBV30,AWNRDIGNTIY
TRBJ2-5,.,TRBV5-6,ASSLAGGARETQY
TRBJ1-2,.,TRBV12-3/TRBV12-4,ASSFTNYGYT
TRBJ2-3,.,TRBV10-3,AIRAHSSGRPSTDTQY
TRBJ2-1,.,TRBV15,ATPGTSVNEQF
TRBJ1-1,once,TRBV5-4,ASTLTQNTEAF
TRBJ1-2,.,TRBV12-3/TRBV12-4,ASTLDRDYGYT